Below are 4 T cell receptor beta chains sequenced from a single sample in a study of a mutant IDH1 vaccine in newly diagnosed glioma. Assay: immunoSEQ multiplex PCR; the TCRdb copy retains only in-frame clones and omits some. The sample contains under 80,000 clones, 70% to 90% of which appear only once. As for time point: baseline, week 1 (first vaccination visit). Treatment given: pre-vaccination baseline after standard-of-care therapy. The sample here was PBMCs, taken from a glioma patient treated with radiotherapy, temozolomide or both. The receptors come from a man aged 25-40 years with glioma.

The chain has TRBV7-9 and TRBJ2-1; D uncertain. V was cut by 5 bases and J by 0 bases, with 17 bases left in between. The CDR3 length is 17 residues. CDR1 and CDR2 from the germline V gene are SEHNR and FQNEAQ (reference sequence). The DNA of the CDR3 is TGTGCCAGCAGCCACCCCATCGAATTGGACTCCTACAATGAGCAGTTCTTC. Amino acids: CASSHPIELDSYNEQFF.

Only one count was recorded for this clone. The gene calls are TRBV7-9 and TRBJ2-3; unclear D gene. The V and J ends lost 5 bases and 0 bases respectively, with 12 bases between them. The CDR3 covers 15 residues. Germline lookup yields CDR1 SEHNR and CDR2 FQNEAQ (reference sequence). The CDR3 spells CASSLYSTSTDTQYF. The CDR3 bases are TGTGCCAGCAGCCTTTACAGTACTAGCACAGATACGCAGTATTTT.

The chain is built from TRBV9 and TRBJ2-5, with a weak D call TRBD2 (6 bases). This CDR3 is built from 12 residues. Germline V CDR1 and CDR2: SGDLS, YYNGEE. V lost 4 bases to trimming and J lost 7 bases, with 11 bases between them. The CDR3 sequence: CASSPGVGTQYF. The CDR3 bases are TGTGCCAGCAGCCCGGGGGTGGGGACCCAGTACTTC.

V gene TRBV5-4 combines with J gene TRBJ1-1; no firm D call. CDR3 length: 15 amino acids. Deletions cut 6 bases from V and 0 bases from J, with 15 bases between. Germline V gene lookup returns CDR1 SGHNT and CDR2 YYREEE (reference sequence). This CDR3 reads CASTLTPAMNTEAFF. The CDR3 DNA follows: TGTGCCAGCACCCTGACGCCTGCCATGAACACTGAAGCTTTCTTT.